The rows below give T cell receptor beta chains drawn from one sample of a study of blood T cell repertoires in COVID-19. This table comes from immunoSEQ multiplex PCR, and its TCRdb copy is limited to in-frame clones, with some not included. The table has 110,000 to 150,000 clones, more than 60% seen once. The sequenced sample consisted of peripheral blood. These receptors were taken from a man at least 80 years old with acute or convalescent COVID-19. Both conserved end residues are part of each CDR3. D genes are given only for firm matches. The listing skips clone size in some rows; elsewhere it reads once, few, many or a size class.

size: NA; D: TRBD1; V: TRBV6-2/TRBV6-3; J: TRBJ1-1; DNA: TGTGCCAGCAGTAACCGGGACAGAGAAGCTTTCTTT; CDR3: CASSNRDREAFF
size: few; D: NA; V: TRBV7-2; J: TRBJ1-2; DNA: TGTGCCAGCAGCTTAGCATCGGGAGGAGGCTACACCTTC; CDR3: CASSLASGGGYTF
size: NA; D: NA; V: TRBV5-4; J: TRBJ2-5; DNA: TGTGCCAGCAGCGGCCGCAAGGGGCTATACCAAGAGACCCAGTACTTC; CDR3: CASSGRKGLYQETQYF
size: NA; D: TRBD1; V: TRBV27; J: TRBJ1-2; DNA: TGTGCCAGCAGTTTACTGGGACAGCCTAACTATGGCTACACCTTC; CDR3: CASSLLGQPNYGYTF
size: NA; D: TRBD1; V: TRBV10-2; J: TRBJ2-2; DNA: TGCGCCAGCAACGACAGGGAGAACACCGGGGAGCTGTTTTTT; CDR3: CASNDRENTGELFF
size: few; D: NA; V: TRBV9; J: TRBJ2-5; DNA: TGTGCCAGCAGCGTAACCTTCGGGGGTGCAATGACCCAGTACTTC; CDR3: CASSVTFGGAMTQYF
size: few; D: TRBD1; V: TRBV18; J: TRBJ2-1; DNA: TGTGCCAGCTCACCACCCTTAGGGGGCGCCTACAATGAGCAGTTCTTC; CDR3: CASSPPLGGAYNEQFF
size: once; D: NA; V: TRBV7-2; J: TRBJ2-7; DNA: TGTGCCAGCAGCTTAGCCACAGCATTCAGTAACGAGCAGTACTTC; CDR3: CASSLATAFSNEQYF
size: NA; D: NA; V: TRBV30; J: TRBJ2-6; DNA: TGTGCCTGGAAGGGTCAGGGCTCTGGGGCCAACGTCCTGACTTTC; CDR3: CAWKGQGSGANVLTF
size: NA; D: NA; V: TRBV6-5; J: TRBJ2-1; DNA: TGTGCCAGCTCGAAAGGGGGGGCCGTGGCGACTGAGCAGTTCTTC; CDR3: CASSKGGAVATEQFF
size: few; D: TRBD1; V: TRBV10-3; J: TRBJ2-6; DNA: TGTGCCATCAGTGAGTCGACAGGGGGCACTGGGGCCAACGTCCTGACTTTC; CDR3: CAISESTGGTGANVLTF